Described below is a single TCR beta chain sequence and its context. Trimming cost V 0 bases and J 6 bases, with 4 bases left between them. The CDR3 contains 11 residues. Germline-derived CDR1 and CDR2 are SGHNT and YYREEE (reference sequence). The data are from a study of blood T cell repertoires in COVID-19. Produced via immunoSEQ multiplex PCR; TCRdb's table is partial and in-frame only. The data contain tens of thousands of clones, roughly 86% of them singletons. The chain carries TRBV5-4 and TRBJ2-7; no definite D call. This receptor was taken from a man aged 55 to 69 with acute or convalescent COVID-19. The sequenced material came from peripheral blood. The CDR3 region is CASSLAGEQYF. CDR3 nucleotide sequence: TGTGCCAGCAGCTTGGCGGGCGAGCAGTACTTC.